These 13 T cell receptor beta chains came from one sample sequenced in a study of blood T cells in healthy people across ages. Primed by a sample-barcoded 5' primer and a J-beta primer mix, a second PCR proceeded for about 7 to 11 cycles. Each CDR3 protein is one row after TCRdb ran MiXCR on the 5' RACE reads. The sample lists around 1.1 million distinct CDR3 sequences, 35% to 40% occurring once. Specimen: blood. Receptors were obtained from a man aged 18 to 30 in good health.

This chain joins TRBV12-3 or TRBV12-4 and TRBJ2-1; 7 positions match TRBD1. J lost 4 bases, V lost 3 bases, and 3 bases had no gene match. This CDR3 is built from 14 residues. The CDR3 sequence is CASSFRQGYNEQFF. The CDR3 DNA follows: TGTGCCAGCAGTTTTAGACAGGGATACAATGAGCAGTTCTTC.

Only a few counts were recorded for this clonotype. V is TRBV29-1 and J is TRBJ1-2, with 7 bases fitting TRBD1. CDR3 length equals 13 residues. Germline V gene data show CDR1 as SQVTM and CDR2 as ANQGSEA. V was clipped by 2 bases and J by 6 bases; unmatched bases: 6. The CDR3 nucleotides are TGCAGCGTTGAACCCGGGACAGTCGATGGCTACACCTTC. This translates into CSVEPGTVDGYTF.

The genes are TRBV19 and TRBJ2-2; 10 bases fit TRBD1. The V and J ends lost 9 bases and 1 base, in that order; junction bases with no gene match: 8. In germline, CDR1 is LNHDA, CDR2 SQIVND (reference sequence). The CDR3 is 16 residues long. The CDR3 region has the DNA TGTGCCAGCGCCCCCTGGGACAGGGGGAACACCGGGGAGCTGTTTTTT. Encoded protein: CASAPWDRGNTGELFF. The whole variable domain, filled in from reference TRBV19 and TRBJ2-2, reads DGGITQSPKYLFRKEGQNVTLSCEQNLNHDAMYWYRQDPGQGLRLIYYSQIVNDFQKGDIAEGYSVSREKKESFPLTVTSAQKNPTAFYLCASAPWDRGNTGELFFGEGSRLTVL.

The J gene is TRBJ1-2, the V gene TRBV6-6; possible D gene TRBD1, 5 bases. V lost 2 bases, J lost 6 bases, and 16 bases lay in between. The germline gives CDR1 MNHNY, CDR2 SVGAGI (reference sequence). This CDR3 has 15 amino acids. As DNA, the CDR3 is TGTGCCAGCAGTTACCCTCCACAGGATAGAAATGGCTACACCTTC. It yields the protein CASSYPPQDRNGYTF.

The CDR3 nucleotides are TGTGCCAGCAACCCGACGAGGGGATTCCCGAACACTGAAGCTTTCTTT. Translating it yields CASNPTRGFPNTEAFF. J is TRBJ1-1 and V is TRBV2, with D tentatively TRBD1 (5 bases). The V and J ends lost 7 bases and 1 base respectively, with 19 bases between them. Looked up from germline, CDR1 is SNHLY and CDR2 is FYNNEI. The CDR3 is 16 residues long.

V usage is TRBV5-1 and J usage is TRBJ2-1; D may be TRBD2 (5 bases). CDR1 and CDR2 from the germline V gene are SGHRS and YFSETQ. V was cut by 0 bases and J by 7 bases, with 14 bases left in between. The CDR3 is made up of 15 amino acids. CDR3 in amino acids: CASSLDGVAQNEQFF. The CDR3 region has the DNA TGCGCCAGCAGCTTGGACGGGGTGGCACAGAATGAGCAGTTCTTC.

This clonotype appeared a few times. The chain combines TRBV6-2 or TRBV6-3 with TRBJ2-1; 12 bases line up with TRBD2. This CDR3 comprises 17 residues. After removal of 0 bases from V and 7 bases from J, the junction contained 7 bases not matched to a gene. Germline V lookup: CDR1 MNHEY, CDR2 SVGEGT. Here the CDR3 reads CASSYSRTSGAPNEQFF. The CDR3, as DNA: TGTGCCAGCAGTTACTCTCGGACTAGCGGGGCACCTAATGAGCAGTTCTTC.

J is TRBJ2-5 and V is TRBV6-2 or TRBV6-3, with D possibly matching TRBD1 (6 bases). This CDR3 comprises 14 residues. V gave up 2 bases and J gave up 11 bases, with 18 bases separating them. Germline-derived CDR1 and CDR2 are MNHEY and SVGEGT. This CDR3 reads CASSYPGTNEKQYF. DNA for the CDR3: TGTGCCAGCAGTTACCCCGGGACAAACGAAAAGCAGTACTTC.

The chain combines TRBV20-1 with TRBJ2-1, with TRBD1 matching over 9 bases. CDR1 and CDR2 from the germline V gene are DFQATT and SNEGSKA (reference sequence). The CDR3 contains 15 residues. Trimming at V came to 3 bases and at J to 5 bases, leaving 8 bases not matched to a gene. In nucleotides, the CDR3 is TGCAGTGCTAGGTCGACAGGGGGGGACCACAATGAGCAGTTCTTC. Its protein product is CSARSTGGDHNEQFF.

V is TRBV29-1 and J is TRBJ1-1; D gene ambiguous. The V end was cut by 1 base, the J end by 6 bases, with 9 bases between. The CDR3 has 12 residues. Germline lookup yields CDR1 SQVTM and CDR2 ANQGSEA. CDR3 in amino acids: CSVEVRKAEAFF. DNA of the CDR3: TGCAGCGTTGAAGTCCGAAAAGCTGAAGCTTTCTTT.

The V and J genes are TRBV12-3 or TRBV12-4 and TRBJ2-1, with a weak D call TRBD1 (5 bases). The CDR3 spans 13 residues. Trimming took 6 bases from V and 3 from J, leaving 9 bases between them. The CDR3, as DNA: TGTGCCAGCAGCGACAGTCTCTACAATGAGCAGTTCTTC. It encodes CASSDSLYNEQFF.

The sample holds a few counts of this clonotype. The CDR3 sequence: CASSALGGAEDTQYF. The CDR3, as DNA: TGTGCCAGCAGTGCATTAGGGGGGGCCGAAGATACGCAGTATTTT. The rearrangement uses TRBV6-1 and TRBJ2-3; D is perhaps TRBD2 (7 bases). This CDR3 is 15 amino acids long. Germline assignment: CDR1 MNHNS and CDR2 SASEGT. Trimming left V 4 bases short and J 5 bases short, with 16 bases between.

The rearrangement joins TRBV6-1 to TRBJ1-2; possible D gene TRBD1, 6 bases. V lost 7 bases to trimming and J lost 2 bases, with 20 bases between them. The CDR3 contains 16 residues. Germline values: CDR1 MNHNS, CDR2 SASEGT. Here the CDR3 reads CASKSSNSGENYGYTF. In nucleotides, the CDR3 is TGTGCCAGCAAATCAAGCAACTCAGGGGAGAACTATGGCTACACCTTC.